The T cell receptor (beta chain) described here comes from a study of cytomegalovirus exposure and HLA in healthy donors. The PCR was carried out with 60 Vbeta primers and 13 Jbeta primers. TCRdb's copy holds only in-frame clones and misses some; the assay was immunoSEQ multiplex PCR. This table holds around 250,000 clones, 81% found once. The CDR3 runs 15 residues. V lost 3 bases, J lost 7 bases, and 12 bases stayed unmatched. Germline V gene sequence: CDR1 SQVTM, CDR2 ANQGSEA. This chain connects TRBV29-1 to TRBJ1-2, with 9 bases that match TRBD1. This TCR was recovered from a woman aged 55 to 70 in good health and CMV-seropositive. The specimen sequenced was PBMCs. This CDR3 reads CSVEVLGQGHFGYTF. In DNA form, the CDR3 reads TGCAGCGTTGAGGTTTTGGGACAGGGACACTTTGGCTACACCTTC. The full variable domain, completed using reference TRBV29-1 and TRBJ1-2, is SAVISQKPSRDICQRGTSLTIQCQVDSQVTMMFWYRQQPGQSLTLIATANQGSEATYESGFVIDKFPISRPNLTFSTLTVSNMSPEDSSIYLCSVEVLGQGHFGYTFGSGTRLTVV.